This T cell receptor (beta chain) came from a study of PD-1 blockade in classical Hodgkin lymphoma. Regarding the study as a whole: Diversity in CD4+ TCRs, unlike that measured in CD8+ TCRs, had risen significantly by C4D1.

No patient escaped relapse after autologous stem cell transplantation, and brentuximab vedotin exposure varied. The J segment lost 5 bases and the V segment lost 4 bases, leaving 3 bases of the junction unmatched. In germline, CDR1 is SGHRS, CDR2 YFSETQ. The CDR3 has 14 amino acids. Some clones are missing from TCRdb's copy, which holds only in-frame ones; the method was immunoSEQ multiplex PCR. The profile covers about 58,000 clones, with less than 95% appearing a single time and over 9.5% taken by the ten largest. On this clone: Its antigen remains unidentified.

This receptor was taken from a human donor with classical Hodgkin lymphoma. The sequences come from peripheral blood mononuclear cells (PBMCs), collected before the second cycle of nivolumab. This chain connects TRBV5-1 to TRBJ2-3, with 11 bases lining up with TRBD1. As DNA, the CDR3 is TGCGCCAGCAGCAGGACAGGGGGCGAAGATACGCAGTATTTT. Its translation is CASSRTGGEDTQYF.